These 27 T cell receptor beta chains were sequenced from one sample in a study of response to subunit inactivated influenza vaccine. MiXCR, run by TCRdb on the RT-PCR reads, gives a single entry per CDR3 protein. The sample shows 800,000 or so distinct CDR3 sequences, approximately 21% of them seen only once. Sequences were derived from PBMCs from blood, sampled more than 4 days after vaccination. The receptors derive from a man over 45 who received an inactivated influenza vaccine.

The CDR3 protein is CASGSGTGRTYEQYF. The CDR3, as DNA: TGTGCCAGCGGCTCCGGGACAGGGCGGACCTACGAGCAGTACTTC. This chain links TRBV28 with TRBJ2-7; 9 nucleotides match TRBD1. Germline V CDR1 and CDR2: MDHEN, SYDVKM. This CDR3 region has 15 residues. J gave up 2 bases and V 8 bases, and 10 bases lay outside the gene matches. The full variable domain, its missing parts supplied by reference TRBV28 and TRBJ2-7, is DVKVTQSSRYLVKRTGEKVFLECVQDMDHENMFWYRQDPGLGLRLIYFSYDVKMKEKGDIPEGYSVSREKKERFSLILESASTNQTSMYLCASGSGTGRTYEQYFGPGTRLTVT.

The V and J genes are TRBV4-3 and TRBJ2-6; D ambiguous. V dropped 0 bases and J dropped 2 bases, with 8 bases sitting between them. The CDR3 has 16 residues. CDR1 is LGHNA, CDR2 YSLEER, per germline. Written as DNA, the CDR3 is TGCGCCAGCAGCCAAGAGATCCGGGCTGGGGCCAACGTCCTGACTTTC. Protein product: CASSQEIRAGANVLTF.

There are a few counts of this clonotype. V usage is TRBV20-1 and J usage is TRBJ2-7, with D possibly being TRBD2 (6 bases). The germline V gene has CDR1 DFQATT and CDR2 SNEGSKA (reference sequence). CDR3 length: 14 amino acids. Between the trimmed V and J ends, which lost 3 bases and 5 bases, there was a span of 17 bases. The CDR3, as DNA: TGCAGTGCTAGGACCCAGGAGGGGTTCCACGAGCAGTACTTC. Translated: CSARTQEGFHEQYF.

This clonotype occurred many times. The chain recombines TRBV20-1 with TRBJ2-5, with D hard to call. The CDR3 spans 14 residues. V was pared by 0 bases and J by 2 bases, with 10 bases between. CDR1 and CDR2 from the germline V gene are DFQATT and SNEGSKA (reference sequence). The CDR3 DNA is TGCAGTGCTAGAGATCCACGCGGACAAGAGACCCAGTACTTC. This sequence encodes CSARDPRGQETQYF.

V is TRBV6-1 and J is TRBJ2-5; 9 bases align to TRBD1. J lost 1 base, V lost 7 bases, and 19 bases had no gene match. Germline assignment: CDR1 MNHNS and CDR2 SASEGT. This CDR3 spans 19 amino acids. The CDR3 DNA follows: TGTGCCAGCAACCGCCCCGCCACTTGGGACAGGGAAATCCAAGAGACCCAGTACTTC. Its protein is CASNRPATWDREIQETQYF.

Written as DNA, the CDR3 is TGTGCCAGCAGCCTTATCGGGGGAGCCAAAAACATTCAGTACTTC. Its protein product is CASSLIGGAKNIQYF. This sequence joins TRBV7-9 and TRBJ2-4, with D possibly matching TRBD2 (6 bases). The V gene lost 5 bases and the J gene lost 0 bases, with 11 bases spanning the gap. Germline CDR1 SEHNR, CDR2 FQNEAQ (reference sequence). The CDR3 contains 15 residues.

The table lists this clonotype with a few counts. The chain has TRBV2 and TRBJ2-1; TRBD2 is a possible D gene (6 bases). There are 16 residues in the CDR3. From germline, CDR1 is SNHLY and CDR2 FYNNEI. V lost 2 bases and J 1 base, leaving 12 bases between the germline ends. The CDR3 reads CASSERFGRSYNEQFF. Here the CDR3 DNA reads TGTGCCAGCAGTGAAAGGTTCGGGAGATCCTACAATGAGCAGTTCTTC.

The table lists this clonotype with many counts. V usage is TRBV5-1 and J usage is TRBJ2-7, with D uncertain. CDR1 is SGHRS and CDR2 is YFSETQ in the germline V gene. The CDR3 has 11 residues. V shed 3 bases and J shed 3 bases, with 4 bases lying between them. In DNA form, the CDR3 reads TGCGCCAGCAGCTCCAACTACGAGCAGTACTTC. This codes for CASSSNYEQYF.

This clonotype was found a few times. The chain carries TRBV28 and TRBJ2-7, with D tentatively TRBD1 (6 bases). Germline-derived CDR1 and CDR2 are MDHEN and SYDVKM. CDR3 size: 15 residues. Trimming removed 6 bases from V and 3 bases from J, with 18 bases in between. CDR3 region: CASRPDQGRLYEQYF. CDR3 nucleotides: TGTGCCAGCAGGCCGGATCAGGGGCGACTCTACGAGCAGTACTTC.

This clonotype was recorded a few times. The DNA for the CDR3 is TGTGCCAGCAGTATGAACAGGGATAGCAATCAGCCCCAGCATTTT. It encodes CASSMNRDSNQPQHF. The chain carries TRBV12-3 or TRBV12-4 and TRBJ1-5, with TRBD1 as a possible D gene (6 bases). This CDR3 spans 15 amino acids. Trimming shortened V by 5 bases and J by 0 bases, and 11 bases separated the two germline ends.

As DNA, the CDR3 is TGTGCCACCAGTGCCCGGGACCGAGACCAGCCCCAGCATTTT. Its protein product is CATSARDRDQPQHF. The chain couples TRBV24-1 to TRBJ1-5; TRBD1 might be the D (5 bases). This CDR3 has 14 amino acids. Trimming removed 5 bases from V and 7 bases from J, with 14 bases in between. Germline V gene sequence: CDR1 KGHDR, CDR2 SFDVKD.

The V and J genes are TRBV20-1 and TRBJ2-5, with D possibly matching TRBD1 (6 bases). There are 14 residues in the CDR3. V was cut by 6 bases and J by 0 bases, with 14 bases left in between. CDR1 and CDR2 (germline): DFQATT, SNEGSKA (reference sequence). CDR3 protein: CSAEPGHHQETQYF. CDR3 nucleotides: TGCAGTGCCGAGCCGGGACACCACCAAGAGACCCAGTACTTC.

The chain combines TRBV24-1 with TRBJ2-2; 10 nucleotides align to TRBD2. CDR3 size: 16 residues. Germline values: CDR1 KGHDR, CDR2 SFDVKD. The junction had 1 base not matched to a gene; V was cut back by 3 bases and J by 1 base. The DNA of the CDR3 is TGTGCCACCAGTGATAGGACTAGCGGGAACACCGGGGAGCTGTTTTTT. Translation: CATSDRTSGNTGELFF.

CDR3 coding DNA: TGCAGTGCTAGGACTAGATCGAACTACAATGAGCAGTTCTTC. Its protein is CSARTRSNYNEQFF. The rearrangement joins TRBV20-1 to TRBJ2-1; possibly TRBD2 for D (6 bases). CDR3 length: 14 amino acids. The germline V gene has CDR1 DFQATT and CDR2 SNEGSKA (reference sequence). V lost 3 bases and J lost 3, with 12 bases in between.

This chain joins TRBV6-1 and TRBJ1-5; D perhaps matches TRBD1 (6 bases). V shed 4 bases and J shed 3 bases, with 13 bases lying between them. This CDR3 comprises 15 residues. Germline V gene sequence: CDR1 MNHNS, CDR2 SASEGT. The CDR3 nucleotides read TGTGCCAGCAGTGTACAGGGCCCATCCAATCAGCCCCAGCATTTT. Translation: CASSVQGPSNQPQHF.

This clonotype was observed a handful of times. CDR3 coding DNA: TGTGCCAGCAGCCCCTCAGGGAGAGGTGAAAAACTGTTTTTT. Translated, it gives CASSPSGRGEKLFF. The genes are TRBV7-8 and TRBJ1-4; D may be TRBD1 (5 bases). Trimming took 5 bases from V and 7 from J, leaving 14 bases between them. Per the germline V gene, CDR1 is SGHVS and CDR2 is FQNEAQ. The CDR3 consists of 14 residues.

This clonotype has just a few counts. The gene calls are TRBV5-1 and TRBJ1-1; TRBD1 is a possible D gene (6 bases). The V gene lost 6 bases and the J gene lost 4 bases, with 10 bases spanning the gap. The CDR3 is 12 amino acids. The germline gives CDR1 SGHRS, CDR2 YFSETQ. The CDR3 coding sequence is TGCGCCAGCACAGGGGCGGCCACTGAAGCTTTCTTT. Translation gives CASTGAATEAFF.

V and J are TRBV6-7 and TRBJ2-3, with 11 bases that match TRBD1. TRBV6-7 is known as an ORF, though its function is uncertain. This CDR3 is 17 amino acids long. Germline trimming cut 2 bases from V and 6 bases from J; bases unmatched to any gene: 10. CDR3 DNA sequence: TGTGCCAGCAGTTACCCAGAAACCGGGACAGGGGGGGATACGCAGTATTTT. It specifies CASSYPETGTGGDTQYF.

The chain has TRBV15 and TRBJ2-5, with D tentatively TRBD1 or TRBD2 (6 bases each). The CDR3 is made up of 15 amino acids. Germline values: CDR1 LNHNV, CDR2 YYDKDF (reference sequence). Between the trimmed V and J ends, which lost 0 bases and 4 bases, there was a span of 12 bases. As DNA, the CDR3 is TGTGCCACCAGCAGAGATTCGGGGGCGGCAGAGACCCAGTACTTC. It translates to CATSRDSGAAETQYF.

This chain links TRBV5-6 with TRBJ2-7; D gene ambiguous. V was pared by 2 bases and J by 2 bases, with 14 bases between. Per germline, CDR1 SGHDT and CDR2 YYEEEE. The CDR3 is made up of 15 amino acids. The chain's CDR3 is CASSFRVRVTYEQYF. The CDR3 DNA follows: TGTGCCAGCAGCTTTCGGGTCCGAGTCACCTACGAGCAGTACTTC.

J is TRBJ2-7 and V is TRBV5-5, with 8 positions matching TRBD1. This CDR3 comprises 15 residues. CDR1 SGHKS and CDR2 YYEKEE come from the germline V gene (reference sequence). Trimming took 4 bases from V and 4 from J; bases not matched to a gene: 10. The CDR3 DNA reads TGTGCCAGCAGCCGCCAGGACAGGGCGTTTTACGAGCAGTACTTC. Protein sequence: CASSRQDRAFYEQYF.

The chain has TRBV4-2 and TRBJ2-3; no clear D gene. V was clipped by 0 bases and J by 0 bases, with 13 bases between them. The length of the CDR3 is 17 residues. Germline values: CDR1 LGHNA, CDR2 YNFKEQ. The CDR3 region has the DNA TGTGCCAGCAGCCAAGAATCGCCAAGCATAAGCACAGATACGCAGTATTTT. As protein: CASSQESPSISTDTQYF.

This chain connects TRBV29-1 to TRBJ1-1, with 10 bases aligning to TRBD1. V was pared by 6 bases and J by 6 bases, with 7 bases of the junction left unmatched. This CDR3 spans 13 amino acids. Germline V gene sequence: CDR1 SQVTM, CDR2 ANQGSEA. CDR3 residues: CSVGADRGPEAFF. For the CDR3, the DNA is TGCAGCGTGGGGGCAGACAGGGGGCCTGAAGCTTTCTTT.

This clonotype occurred a few times. The J gene is TRBJ1-2, the V gene TRBV5-6; D not resolved. Between the trimmed V and J ends, which lost 5 bases and 4 bases, there was a span of 12 bases. There are 13 residues in the CDR3. Germline V CDR1 and CDR2: SGHDT, YYEEEE. CDR3 nucleotide sequence: TGTGCCAGCAGGTACCAGGTACTCTATGGCTACACCTTC. It translates to CASRYQVLYGYTF.

The chain links TRBV20-1 to TRBJ2-7; 11 bases match TRBD1. Germline CDR1 is DFQATT and CDR2 is SNEGSKA (reference sequence). The CDR3 runs to 15 residues. The V segment lost 5 bases and the J segment 4 bases; nucleotides outside the gene matches: 10. Here the CDR3 reads CSARSGQGALYEQYF. In DNA form, the CDR3 reads TGCAGTGCTCGCTCCGGACAGGGGGCTCTATACGAGCAGTACTTC.

This clonotype was counted at least ten times. The chain employs TRBV30 and TRBJ1-3, with TRBD1 identical over 8 bases. The CDR3 is 16 residues long. V shed 1 base, J shed 3 bases, and the junction held 8 bases outside the gene matches. Per germline, CDR1 GTSNPN and CDR2 SVGIG (reference sequence). In DNA form, the CDR3 reads TGTGCCTGGAGTGCCCACCGGACAGGGTTTGGAAACACCATATATTTT. It is translated as CAWSAHRTGFGNTIYF.

J is TRBJ2-6 and V is TRBV2; D gene ambiguous. V gave up 8 bases and J gave up 3 bases, with 8 bases separating them. Germline loops: CDR1 SNHLY, CDR2 FYNNEI. This CDR3 has 13 amino acids. The CDR3 spells CASANGGANVLTF. DNA for the CDR3: TGTGCCAGCGCTAACGGTGGGGCCAACGTCCTGACTTTC.